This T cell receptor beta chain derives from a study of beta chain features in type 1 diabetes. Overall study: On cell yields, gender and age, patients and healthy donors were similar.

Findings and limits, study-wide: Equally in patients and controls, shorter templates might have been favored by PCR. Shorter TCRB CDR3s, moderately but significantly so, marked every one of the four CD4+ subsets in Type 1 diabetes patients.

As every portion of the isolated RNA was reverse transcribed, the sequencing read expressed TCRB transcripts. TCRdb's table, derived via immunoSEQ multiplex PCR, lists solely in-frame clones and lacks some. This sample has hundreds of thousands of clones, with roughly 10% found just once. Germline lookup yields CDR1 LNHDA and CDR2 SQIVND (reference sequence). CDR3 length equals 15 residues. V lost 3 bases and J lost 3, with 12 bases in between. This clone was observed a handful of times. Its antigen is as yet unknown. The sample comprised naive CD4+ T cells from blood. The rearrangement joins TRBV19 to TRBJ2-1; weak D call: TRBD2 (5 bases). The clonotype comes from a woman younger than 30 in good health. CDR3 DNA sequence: TGTGCCAGTAGTATTTCCCGGGGATACTACAATGAGCAGTTCTTC. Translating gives CASSISRGYYNEQFF.